This TCR beta chain was recorded in a study of post-analysis software for immune sequencing data. At the level of the study: Included among the disease courses, which were recorded for the cohort, were relapsing-remitting, secondary progressive and progressive-relapsing multiple sclerosis.

For this clonotype: Its target is unknown.

General study results and limits: When patients were compared with controls, a handful of TRBV segments were more frequent, TRBV5-6, TRBV5-1 and TRBV20-1 among them.

Unique molecular identifiers were carried by the TCR beta cDNA libraries. From about 1 to 10 million T cells, roughly 0.5 million cDNA molecules were obtained. TCRdb re-called the PCR reads through MiXCR, storing one row per CDR3 protein. Among roughly 730,000 distinct CDR3 sequences listed, just under 30% were seen once. Germline-derived CDR1 and CDR2 are LGHNA and YSLEER. J gave up 3 bases and V 0 bases, and 1 base lay outside the gene matches. This CDR3 is 15 amino acids long. The source of this sequence is a girl aged 10-17 years with multiple sclerosis. The chain has TRBV4-3 and TRBJ2-7, with TRBD2 matching 11 bases. The sequenced material came from blood. For the CDR3, the DNA is TGCGCCAGCAGCCAAGATAGCGGGAGGGACTACGAGCAGTACTTC. Its protein product is CASSQDSGRDYEQYF.